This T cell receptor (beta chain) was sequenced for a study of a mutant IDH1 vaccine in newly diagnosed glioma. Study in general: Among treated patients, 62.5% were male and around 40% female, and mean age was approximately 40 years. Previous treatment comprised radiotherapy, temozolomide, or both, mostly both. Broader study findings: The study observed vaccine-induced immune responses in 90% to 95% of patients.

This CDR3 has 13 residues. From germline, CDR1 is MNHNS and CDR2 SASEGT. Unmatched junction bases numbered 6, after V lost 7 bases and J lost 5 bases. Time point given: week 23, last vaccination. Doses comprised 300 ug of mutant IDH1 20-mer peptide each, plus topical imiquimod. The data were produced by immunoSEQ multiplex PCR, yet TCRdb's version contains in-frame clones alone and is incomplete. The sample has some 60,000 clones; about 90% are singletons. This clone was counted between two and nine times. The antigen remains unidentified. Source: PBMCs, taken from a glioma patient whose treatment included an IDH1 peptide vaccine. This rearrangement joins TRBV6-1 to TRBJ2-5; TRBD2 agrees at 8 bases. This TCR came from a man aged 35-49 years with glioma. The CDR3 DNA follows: TGTGCCAGCAAACAGCGGGAGTATGAGACCCAGTACTTC. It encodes CASKQREYETQYF.